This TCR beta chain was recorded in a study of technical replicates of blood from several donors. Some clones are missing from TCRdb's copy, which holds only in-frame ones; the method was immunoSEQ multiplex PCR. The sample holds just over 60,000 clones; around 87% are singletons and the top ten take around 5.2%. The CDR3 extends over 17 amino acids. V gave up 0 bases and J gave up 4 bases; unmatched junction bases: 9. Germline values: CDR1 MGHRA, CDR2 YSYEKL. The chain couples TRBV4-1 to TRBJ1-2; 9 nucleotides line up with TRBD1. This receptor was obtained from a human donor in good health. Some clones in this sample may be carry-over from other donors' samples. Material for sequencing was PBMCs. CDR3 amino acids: CASSQDLQGALFYGYTF. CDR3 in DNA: TGCGCCAGCAGCCAAGATTTACAGGGGGCACTTTTCTATGGCTACACCTTC.